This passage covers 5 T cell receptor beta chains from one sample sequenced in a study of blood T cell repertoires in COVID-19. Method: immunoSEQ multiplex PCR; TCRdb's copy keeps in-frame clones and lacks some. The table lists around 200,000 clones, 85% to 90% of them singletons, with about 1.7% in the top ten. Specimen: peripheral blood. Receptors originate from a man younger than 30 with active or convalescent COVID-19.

The CDR3 nucleotides are TGCGCCAGCAGTGAGTCGAGGGCTAGCGGGGATCTGGAGACCCAGTACTTC. Translated, it gives CASSESRASGDLETQYF. V and J are TRBV10-1 and TRBJ2-5; 9 bases fit TRBD2. The CDR3 covers 17 residues. With 0 bases clipped from V and 5 bases from J, the junction kept 10 bases outside the gene matches. Germline assignment: CDR1 WNHNN and CDR2 SYGVQD (reference sequence).

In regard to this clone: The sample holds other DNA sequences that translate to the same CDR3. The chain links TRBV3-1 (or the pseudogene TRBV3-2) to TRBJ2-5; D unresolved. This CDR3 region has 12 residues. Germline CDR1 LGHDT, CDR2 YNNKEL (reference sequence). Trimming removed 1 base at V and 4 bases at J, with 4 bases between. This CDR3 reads CASSQAGETQYF. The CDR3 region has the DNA TGTGCCAGCAGCCAAGCGGGAGAGACCCAGTACTTC.

CDR3: CAISEGDSRANYGYTF. The CDR3 nucleotides are TGTGCCATCAGTGAGGGGGACAGCCGAGCTAACTATGGCTACACCTTC. This rearrangement joins TRBV10-3 to TRBJ1-2, with 7 bases lining up with TRBD1. There are 16 residues in the CDR3. After removal of 2 bases from V and 0 bases from J, the junction contained 6 bases not matched to a gene. CDR1 ENHRY and CDR2 SYGVKD come from the germline V gene.

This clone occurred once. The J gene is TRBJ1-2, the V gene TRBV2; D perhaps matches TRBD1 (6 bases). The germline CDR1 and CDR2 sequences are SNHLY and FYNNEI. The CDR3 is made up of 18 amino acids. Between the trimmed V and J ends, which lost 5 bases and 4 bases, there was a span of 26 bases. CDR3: CASSTLLITGQFIYGYTF. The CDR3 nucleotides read TGTGCCAGCAGTACCCTACTTATAACCGGACAGTTCATCTATGGCTACACCTTC. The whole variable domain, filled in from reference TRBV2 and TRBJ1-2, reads EPEVTQTPSHQVTQMGQEVILRCVPISNHLYFYWYRQILGQKVEFLVSFYNNEISEKSEIFDDQFSVERPDGSNFTLKIRSTKLEDSAMYFCASSTLLITGQFIYGYTFGSGTRLTVV.

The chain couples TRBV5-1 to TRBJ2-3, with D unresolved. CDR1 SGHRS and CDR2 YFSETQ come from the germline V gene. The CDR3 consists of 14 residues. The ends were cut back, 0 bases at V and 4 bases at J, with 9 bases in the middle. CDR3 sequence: CASSLDGSSDTQYF. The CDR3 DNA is TGCGCCAGCAGCTTGGACGGTAGTTCAGATACGCAGTATTTT.